This T cell receptor beta chain came from a study of shared clonotypes between healthy human individuals (dated by TCRdb to between 2020 and 2021). Background for the entire study: The cohort comprised a couple of women and a few men aged 18 to 49 years. The study deeply sequenced blood TCR repertoires of about 5 healthy adults to estimate repertoire size and the extent of clonotype sharing between individuals. To increase sequencing depth and limit assay-specific biases, different laboratories used diverse techniques to prepare libraries and sequence TCR repertoires. Leukapheresis yielded between about 0.85 and 10 billion PBMCs per donor. Per donor, three plates each were used for CD4 naive and CD4 memory, two for CD8 naive, and one for CD8 memory.

Concerning this clone itself: Its binding antigen is unknown. No qualities accompany the bases; no much larger clone lies one base away.

CD8 naive samples were CD45RO-negative cells positively selected for CCR7, giving a CD45RA+CCR7+ population that excluded TemRA cells. Healthy HIV-negative adults with no recently reported acute infections or vaccinations were included as donors. Every donor was a Caucasian adult living in Nashville, Tennessee, USA. Blood was obtained by leukapheresis, after which PBMCs were separated by Ficoll-Histopaque density gradient centrifugation and cryopreserved in liquid nitrogen vapor phase. Analytical flow cytometry was used to check the purity and quantity of each magnetically sorted T cell population. Genomic DNA was isolated from every sorted fraction and measured by UV absorbance on a Nanodrop 2000c. V is cut by 5 bases and J by 6 bases, and the space between the germline ends is 19 bases. Per the germline V gene, SGHAT is the CDR1 and FQNNGV is the CDR2. Counted from cysteine to phenylalanine, this CDR3 has 16 amino acids. Only CDR3 DNA is held: 48 bases, read in frame from base 1.

Using the deep immunoSEQ assay, multiplex PCR amplified TCR CDR3 regions from genomic DNA. Extracted genomic DNA from each cell subset was spread evenly across all wells of several immunoSEQ 96-well plates, with each plate serving as a replicate. For sorted subsets, each replicate PCR was loaded with 200 ng genomic DNA, equivalent to 30,000 or so T cell genomes. Purified libraries were measured with a Qubit 3.0 fluorometer, size-checked on a Bioanalyzer 2100, and measured again with the KAPA Library Quantification kit. Each immunoSEQ 96-well plate was sequenced on its own single-read 150-cycle Illumina NextSeq 550 flow cell. The published analysis was carried out like this. Because only junctional sequences without quality scores were contained in the immunoSEQ output, filtering matching that applied to full-length reads could not be performed. Sequences were annotated with PyIR, a Python wrapper for IgBLAST v1.9, using IMGT germline references to assign V/J genes and CDR3. Reads with weak V/J assignments (E-value above 1e-6), missing CDR3, stop codons, out-of-frame junctions, or ambiguous translated residues were removed. V3J clonotypes were defined as sequences sharing the same inferred V gene, J gene, and CDR3 amino acid sequence. Percentage overlap between repertoires was computed as shared unique clonotypes divided by the size of the smaller repertoire. RTK rarefaction, the Chao1 estimator, and Recon v2.1 estimates of unobserved clonotypes were used to assess repertoire richness. OLGA was used to compute generation probabilities for all TCRbeta clonotypes that the gDNA method yielded from a few donors. TCRdb carries this immuneACCESS record with in-frame sequences only. Its versions omit some clonotypes, under half of them owing to an unresolved V gene in the studies checked, with the rest unexplained. The V and J calls and the clone size are those of that table, but D and trimming were determined from the DNA. This sample lists hundreds of thousands of clones; around 96% were detected once. About 0.12% of the sample comes from the top ten.

Study-level results and caveats: Larger estimated clonotype richness was generally found for naive subsets than for memory subsets. Rarefaction of sorted-subset datasets indicated incomplete sequencing despite the large sequencing depth. Because the study included a small number of donors, the genetic and exposure-history diversity represented was limited. About 5% of naive CD4, 3% to 4% of naive CD8, approximately 2% of memory CD4, and about 0.4% of memory CD8 clonotypes were shared across several donors. Based on pairwise subsampling, the degree of clonotype sharing among donors was expected to be affected by sequencing depth. Higher generation probabilities were observed for clonotypes shared by all four sorted-subset donors than for non-shared clonotypes. Only blood was sampled, and tissue TCR repertoires likely differ from those in blood.

The material sequenced was naive CD8+ T cells sorted from blood. Read against the paper, the sample's cell subset or site label means: CD45RA+CCR7+. The sequence was obtained from a woman aged 25-40 years in good health. The chain is encoded by TRBV11-2 joined to TRBJ2-2, with the D gene possibly TRBD1 or TRBD2, each one fitting 6 bases. The nucleotide sequence is TGTGCCAGCAGCGAGGGGTACCGGGGGCGGGCCGGGGAGCTGTTTTTT. This yields the protein CASSEGYRGRAGELFF.